The 30 T cell receptor beta chains in this list originate from one sample, sequenced in a study of low-dose radiotherapy and immunotherapy resistance in tumors. First-strand cDNA relied on TRAV- and TRBV-specific primers spanning alpha and beta chains. TCRs were put through around 20 PCR cycles of amplification with Phusion. A constant-region primer and the V-primer adapter served as the primer pair. TCRdb redid the calling of the reads with MiXCR, one entry per CDR3 protein. The table lists 60,000 to 75,000 distinct CDR3 sequences, more than 20% of them singletons. Time point defined: before trial treatment. This specimen consisted of PBMCs, obtained before treatment. Receptors were obtained from a male donor with rectosigmoid adenocarcinoma.

This clonotype was detected many times. The gene calls are TRBV9 and TRBJ2-1; 12 nucleotides align to TRBD1. Trimming took 3 bases from V and 3 from J; bases not matched to a gene: 4. The CDR3 length is 16 residues. In germline, CDR1 is SGDLS, CDR2 YYNGEE. CDR3: CASSERDRGLYNEQFF. DNA for the CDR3: TGTGCCAGCAGCGAGAGGGACAGGGGGCTCTACAATGAGCAGTTCTTC.

For this clonotype: The CDR3 does not close with the conserved phenylalanine or tryptophan, likely indicating a read error. The chain employs TRBV12-3 or TRBV12-4 and TRBJ2-1; D ambiguous. Trimming stripped 3 bases from V and 4 bases from J, with 10 bases between. CDR3 length equals 14 residues. The DNA for the CDR3 is TGTGCCAGCAGTTTTTCGGGCTCATACAATGAGCAGTTCTTG. As protein: CASSFSGSYNEQFL.

Many counts were recorded for this clonotype. The rearrangement joins TRBV10-3 to TRBJ2-5; TRBD1 matches at 8 bases. V shed 6 bases and J 3 bases; nucleotides not matched to a gene: 3. The CDR3 loop spans 13 amino acids. Germline V CDR1 and CDR2: ENHRY, SYGVKD. CDR3 sequence: CAIRTGEKETQYF. CDR3 nucleotides: TGTGCCATCAGGACAGGGGAGAAAGAGACCCAGTACTTC.

This clonotype was observed many times. The chain's CDR3 is CASSLNTGLNQPQHF. CDR3 nucleotides: TGTGCCAGCAGCTTAAACACAGGGCTCAATCAGCCCCAGCATTTT. This rearrangement joins TRBV7-2 to TRBJ1-5; possibly TRBD1 for D (6 bases). The length of the CDR3 is 15 residues. Germline V lookup: CDR1 SGHTA, CDR2 FQGNSA. V lost 2 bases and J lost 3, with 11 bases in between.

Details on this clonotype: The junction shows a germline mismatch at one end, possibly a read error. CDR3 bases: TGTGCCAGCAGCTTAAAGGGAGTAGCGGGAACTAGCTCCTACGAGCAGCACTTC. Protein sequence: CASSLKGVAGTSSYEQHF. This chain links TRBV7-2 with TRBJ2-7, with TRBD2 matching over 8 bases. Germline CDR1 is SGHTA and CDR2 is FQGNSA. The CDR3 is made up of 18 amino acids.

This clonotype was detected a few times. One base separates it from a far larger clone, so it is likely a read error. This rearrangement joins TRBV6-2 or TRBV6-3 to TRBJ2-2, with D possibly being TRBD1 or TRBD2 (5 bases each). The V end lost 5 bases, the J end lost 2 bases, and 12 bases lay between the germline ends. The CDR3 extends over 15 amino acids. CDR1 MNHEY and CDR2 SVGEGT come from the germline V gene. In nucleotides, the CDR3 is TGTGCCAGCAGTCCCCTTGGGGGAAACACCGGGGAGCTGTTTTTT. Protein: CASSPLGGNTGELFF.

This clonotype was recorded many times. The J gene is TRBJ2-1, the V gene TRBV7-9; no clear D gene. Germline CDR1 is SEHNR and CDR2 is FQNEAQ (reference sequence). There are 12 residues in the CDR3. V was trimmed by 5 bases and J by 3 bases, leaving 5 bases between them. CDR3 bases: TGTGCCAGCAGCCCAGACTACAATGAGCAGTTCTTC. It specifies CASSPDYNEQFF.

The genes are TRBV4-2 and TRBJ2-5; 11 nucleotides match TRBD1. The DNA end lines up better with TRBJ2-7; the J call may be wrong. The CDR3 extends over 16 amino acids. Germline lookup yields CDR1 LGHNA and CDR2 YNFKEQ. The CDR3 nucleotides read TGTGCCAGCAGCCAAGAGTTAGGGGACAGGGGGGACGAGCAGTACTTC. Its translation is CASSQELGDRGDEQYF.

This clonotype showed up just a few times. The limits of the CDR3 on the DNA are not certain, so only TCRdb's listed CDR3 is given. This chain links TRBV3-1 with TRBJ2-2; the table's D gene call, TRBD1, was not cross checked with the DNA. Inclusive of both ends, the CDR3 amounts to 15 amino acids. CDR1 is LGHDT, CDR2 YNNKEL, per germline (reference sequence). This CDR3 reads CASSQAGIPGELFFF.

This sequence joins TRBV29-1 and TRBJ2-5; D not resolved. Germline V gene sequence: CDR1 SQVTM, CDR2 ANQGSEA. The CDR3 runs to 14 residues. Trimming removed 8 bases from V and 3 bases from J, with 19 bases in between. In nucleotides, the CDR3 is TGCAGCCCCTCATCTCAGTGGGCGAAAGAGACCCAGTACTTC. It codes for CSPSSQWAKETQYF.

This clonotype was recorded only once. A much larger clone differs by one base, so this may be a read error. The CDR3 DNA reads as TGTGCCTGCAGACCCCTCGGCAGGGTTATCACTGAAGCTTTCTTT. Its translation: CACRPLGRVITEAFF. The V gene is TRBV28, the J gene TRBJ1-1; TRBD1 might be the D (5 bases). Germline V gives CDR1 MDHEN, CDR2 SYDVKM. The CDR3 runs to 15 residues.

This clonotype was observed at least ten times. One junction end does not reproduce the germline sequence, and a read error may be involved. The chain's CDR3 is CASSIDRADRTF. The CDR3 DNA is TGCGCCAGCAGCATAGACAGGGCTGATAGGACCTTC. This rearrangement joins TRBV10-1 to TRBJ2-1, with TRBD1 identical over 7 bases. This CDR3 is built from 12 residues. Germline V gene sequence: CDR1 WNHNN, CDR2 SYGVQD (reference sequence).

This rearrangement joins TRBV28 to TRBJ2-1; 10 positions match TRBD2. The CDR3 runs to 20 residues. Germline V gene data show CDR1 as MDHEN and CDR2 as SYDVKM. V trimming: 6 bases; J trimming: 0 bases; junction bases outside the gene matches: 17. In nucleotides, the CDR3 is TGTGCCAGCAGACCTGCCGCCGGGACTAGCGTCGCTAGCTCCTACAATGAGCAGTTCTTC. Protein: CASRPAAGTSVASSYNEQFF.

This clonotype was seen repeatedly, ten times or more. The rearrangement uses TRBV6-6 and TRBJ2-2; a possible D gene is TRBD2 (6 bases). Trimming stripped 6 bases from V and 1 base from J, with 15 bases between. CDR1 and CDR2 (germline): MNHNY, SVGAGI (reference sequence). This CDR3 is 16 amino acids long. CDR3: CASSPPAGRNTGELFF. In nucleotides, the CDR3 is TGTGCCAGCAGCCCCCCGGCGGGGAGGAACACCGGGGAGCTGTTTTTT.

This clonotype was counted at least ten times. This rearrangement joins TRBV7-2 to TRBJ2-5, with 8 bases lining up with TRBD1. CDR3 size: 15 residues. Per the germline V gene, CDR1 is SGHTA and CDR2 is FQGNSA. The V and J ends lost 5 bases and 1 base, in that order; junction bases with no gene match: 6. The CDR3 DNA reads TGTGCCAGCAGCCACCGGGACAGGAGCCAAGAGACCCAGTACTTC. This encodes CASSHRDRSQETQYF.

Ten or more counts support this clonotype. The V gene is TRBV18, the J gene TRBJ2-7; TRBD1 aligns across 7 bases. The J segment lost 2 bases and the V segment lost 3 bases, leaving 4 bases of the junction unmatched. The CDR3 covers 14 residues. Germline lookup yields CDR1 KGHSH and CDR2 LQKENI. In DNA, the CDR3 is TGTGCCAGCTCACCTCTGGGACAGACCTACGAGCAGTACTTC. It yields the protein CASSPLGQTYEQYF.

This clonotype was observed at least ten times. The rearrangement links TRBV7-9 to TRBJ2-1; the D gene is possibly TRBD2 (5 bases). Germline V CDR1 and CDR2: SEHNR, FQNEAQ (reference sequence). The V and J ends lost 3 bases and 10 bases respectively, with 13 bases between them. CDR3 length: 13 residues. The DNA of the CDR3 is TGTGCCAGCAGCTTGGGTTCGGGCGGGGAGCAGTTCTTC. The encoded protein is CASSLGSGGEQFF.

The table lists this clonotype with a few counts. The genes are TRBV29-1 and TRBJ2-5, with D possibly being TRBD2 (6 bases). CDR1 and CDR2 (germline): SQVTM, ANQGSEA. The V and J ends lost 3 bases and 5 bases respectively, with 13 bases between them. There are 13 residues in the CDR3. CDR3 in DNA: TGCAGCGTTGATCAAGCGGGTCTGGAGACCCAGTACTTC. It yields the protein CSVDQAGLETQYF.

The chain couples TRBV7-9 to TRBJ2-7, with D perhaps given as TRBD1 or TRBD2 (6 bases each). V was pared by 5 bases and J by 7 bases, with 12 bases between. Germline CDR1 is SEHNR and CDR2 is FQNEAQ (reference sequence). The CDR3 covers 12 residues. CDR3 sequence: CASSRTGTEQYF. CDR3 bases: TGTGCCAGCAGCCGAACAGGGACTGAGCAGTACTTC.

In this sample, this clonotype is medium-sized. The rearrangement uses TRBV28 and TRBJ2-7; 7 bases are shared with TRBD2. The CDR3 contains 15 residues. The junction had 11 bases not matched to a gene; V was cut back by 4 bases and J by 5 bases. Germline loops: CDR1 MDHEN, CDR2 SYDVKM. The CDR3 DNA reads as TGTGCCAGCAGTTCACCGAGCGGGAATTGGCACGAGCAGTACTTC. Translated, it gives CASSSPSGNWHEQYF.

This clonotype appeared a single time. A far larger clone is just one base off, so this is likely a read error. The chain joins TRBV13 to TRBJ2-1; D gene uncertain. CDR3 size: 14 residues. Trimming cost V 1 base and J 10 bases, with 14 bases left between them. Germline V lookup: CDR1 PRHDT, CDR2 FYEKMQ (reference sequence). Written as DNA, the CDR3 is TGTGCCAGCAGCTTAGCCGCCACGTGGTACGAGCAGTTCTTC. The encoded protein is CASSLAATWYEQFF. The variable domain in full, with the rest retrieved from reference TRBV13 and TRBJ2-1, is AAGVIQSPRHLIKEKRETATLKCYPIPRHDTVYWYQQGPGQDPQFLISFYEKMQSDKGSIPDRFSAQQFSDYHSELNMSSLELGDSALYFCASSLAATWYEQFFGPGTRLTVL.

This clonotype has more than one count but fewer than ten. This chain connects TRBV5-1 to TRBJ2-1; the match to TRBD1 covers 8 bases. Germline assignment: CDR1 SGHRS and CDR2 YFSETQ. CDR3 length: 17 amino acids. V shed 3 bases, J shed 2 bases, and the junction held 10 bases outside the gene matches. CDR3 DNA: TGCGCCAGCAGCTCAGGGGCAGGGGGCTCGACCTACAATGAGCAGTTCTTC. Translated: CASSSGAGGSTYNEQFF.

This clonotype has a count of ten or more. V is TRBV7-2 and J is TRBJ2-6; D is undetermined. Germline V gives CDR1 SGHTA, CDR2 FQGNSA. Trimming cost V 0 bases and J 5 bases, with 11 bases left between them. CDR3 length equals 16 residues. CDR3 DNA: TGTGCCAGCAGCTTAGCGATGGCCCAATGGGCCAACGTCCTGACTTTC. Protein: CASSLAMAQWANVLTF.

This clonotype was seen once. One base separates it from a far larger clone, so it is likely a read error. The chain recombines TRBV6-1 with TRBJ2-1, with 8 nucleotides matching TRBD2. The CDR3 loop spans 13 amino acids. CDR1 and CDR2 from the germline V gene are MNHNS and SASEGT. Losses at the gene ends were 10 bases for V and 10 bases for J; bases not matched to a gene: 12. As DNA, the CDR3 is TGTGCCATCCAAAGCGGGGGTTCCTACGAGCAGTTCTTC. Amino acid sequence: CAIQSGGSYEQFF.

This clonotype was counted at least ten times. V is TRBV5-1 and J is TRBJ2-7; D not resolved. Germline CDR1 SGHRS, CDR2 YFSETQ. Trimming took off 0 bases at V and 5 bases at J, with 15 bases between the two ends. The CDR3 runs to 15 residues. The CDR3, as DNA: TGCGCCAGCAGCTTGGTCCCAGGCTTCAGGAACGAGCAGTACTTC. Encoded protein: CASSLVPGFRNEQYF.

Remarks on this clonotype: Germline is not matched at one junction end, which may reflect a read error. The V and J genes are TRBV19 and TRBJ2-4; D could derive from TRBD1 or TRBD2 (5 bases each). Germline lookup yields CDR1 LNHDA and CDR2 SQIVND (reference sequence). The CDR3 totals 13 residues. CDR3 loop: CASSTGKRNILYF. Here the CDR3 DNA reads TGTGCCAGTAGTACAGGGAAGCGGAACATTCTGTACTTC.

This clonotype has a count of ten or more. This chain links TRBV2 with TRBJ2-1, with TRBD2 as a possible D gene (7 bases). The CDR3 loop spans 13 amino acids. V was clipped by 7 bases and J by 7 bases, with 14 bases between them. The germline CDR1 and CDR2 sequences are SNHLY and FYNNEI. The CDR3 sequence: CASTWGGLNEQFF. The DNA of the CDR3 is TGTGCCAGCACGTGGGGGGGCCTGAATGAGCAGTTCTTC.

This clonotype was counted at least ten times. This rearrangement joins TRBV30 to TRBJ1-2; possible D gene TRBD1, 6 bases. V was shortened by 1 base and J by 4 bases, with 7 bases between the two germline ends. Per the germline V gene, CDR1 is GTSNPN and CDR2 is SVGIG (reference sequence). The CDR3 is made up of 12 amino acids. This CDR3 is CAWSGQVYGYTF. In DNA, the CDR3 is TGTGCCTGGAGTGGACAGGTCTATGGCTACACCTTC.

This clonotype was seen at least ten times. The J gene is TRBJ2-2, the V gene TRBV24-1; the D gene is possibly TRBD1 (6 bases). V was shortened by 1 base and J by 7 bases, with 12 bases between the two germline ends. CDR3 length: 15 amino acids. The germline V gene has CDR1 KGHDR and CDR2 SFDVKD. The CDR3 reads CATSDFRQGSGELFF. As DNA, the CDR3 is TGTGCCACCAGTGATTTTCGGCAGGGGAGCGGGGAGCTGTTTTTT.

With respect to this clonotype: A read error may explain this, as a much larger clone is one base away. The rearrangement links TRBV5-1 to TRBJ2-5; 10 nucleotides agree with TRBD2. The CDR3 consists of 14 residues. Per the germline V gene, CDR1 is SGHRS and CDR2 is YFSETQ. In DNA form, the CDR3 reads TGCGCCATCAGCTTACTAGCGGGGATGGAGACCCAGTACTTC. Translating it yields CAISLLAGMETQYF.